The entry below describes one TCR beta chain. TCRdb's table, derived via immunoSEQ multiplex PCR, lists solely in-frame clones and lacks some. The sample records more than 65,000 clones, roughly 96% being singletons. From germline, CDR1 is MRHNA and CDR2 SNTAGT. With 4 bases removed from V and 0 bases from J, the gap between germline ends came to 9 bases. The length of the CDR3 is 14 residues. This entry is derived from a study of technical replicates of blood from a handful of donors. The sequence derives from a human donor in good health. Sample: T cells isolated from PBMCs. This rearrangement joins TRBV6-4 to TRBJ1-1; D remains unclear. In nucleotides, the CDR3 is TGTGCCAGCAGTGCTACCGGGATGAACACTGAAGCTTTCTTT. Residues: CASSATGMNTEAFF.